These T cell receptor beta chains were read from a single sample in a study of shared clonotypes between healthy human individuals. Produced via immunoSEQ multiplex PCR; TCRdb's table is partial and in-frame only. Here the sample spans hundreds of thousands of clones, about 90% being singletons. The sample comprised naive CD8+ T cells sorted from blood. The source of these receptors is a young man in good health. Both conserved end residues are part of each CDR3. The order of the fields is J gene, V gene, clone size, D gene, CDR3 protein, CDR3 DNA. A D gene is named only where the DNA matches it firmly. The listing skips clone size in some rows; elsewhere it reads once, few, many or a size class.

TRBJ1-4 TRBV27 . . CASSFPGREKLFF TGTGCCAGCAGTTTCCCAGGGAGAGAAAAACTGTTTTTT
TRBJ2-6 TRBV5-1 . TRBD1 CASSWSKTGSGANVLTF TGCGCCAGCAGCTGGAGTAAGACAGGGTCTGGGGCCAACGTCCTGACTTTC
TRBJ1-5 TRBV30 . . CAWSYFSNQPQHF TGTGCCTGGAGCTACTTTAGCAATCAGCCCCAGCATTTT
TRBJ2-1 TRBV9 . . CASSLSGLHNEQFF TGTGCCAGCAGCCTATCGGGACTCCACAATGAGCAGTTCTTC
TRBJ2-1 TRBV27 . . CASSGSYNEQFF TGTGCCAGCAGTGGTTCCTACAATGAGCAGTTCTTC
TRBJ2-7 TRBV11-2 . TRBD2 CASSPRREGNEQYF TGTGCCAGCAGCCCGAGGCGGGAGGGAAACGAGCAGTACTTC
TRBJ2-1 TRBV28 once . CASSYLAASYNEQFF TGTGCCAGCAGTTATCTAGCTGCCTCCTACAATGAGCAGTTCTTC
TRBJ1-3 TRBV4-3 . . CASSQDSGGGGNTIYF TGCGCCAGCAGCCAAGATTCGGGGGGAGGTGGAAACACCATATATTTT
TRBJ2-2 TRBV7-9 . TRBD2 CASSPVGGVTGELFF TGTGCCAGCAGCCCTGTGGGAGGGGTCACCGGGGAGCTGTTTTTT
TRBJ2-7 TRBV28 . . CASSAPTGTYEQYF TGTGCCAGCAGTGCCCCGACAGGTACCTACGAGCAGTACTTC
TRBJ1-4 TRBV27 . . CASRGGHTTNEKLFF TGTGCCAGCAGGGGGGGGCATACAACTAATGAAAAACTGTTTTTT
TRBJ2-7 TRBV11-2 . . CASSSPFLEQYF TGTGCCAGCAGCTCGCCCTTCCTCGAGCAGTACTTC
TRBJ1-5 TRBV13 . . CASSLDSNQPQHF TGTGCCAGCAGCTTAGATAGCAATCAGCCCCAGCATTTT
TRBJ2-1 TRBV15 . TRBD2 CATSADETSGPTNEQFF TGTGCCACCAGCGCTGATGAGACTAGCGGGCCTACCAATGAGCAGTTCTTC
TRBJ2-6 TRBV19 . TRBD1 CASSINTGGAGANVLTF TGTGCCAGTAGTATTAATACAGGGGGAGCCGGGGCCAACGTCCTGACTTTC
TRBJ2-7 TRBV28 . . CASTPSGTPYEQYF TGTGCCAGCACCCCGTCCGGGACCCCCTACGAGCAGTACTTC
TRBJ2-7 TRBV19 once . CASSTQTGYYEQYF TGTGCCAGTAGTACCCAAACCGGTTACTACGAGCAGTACTTC
TRBJ2-1 TRBV5-6 . TRBD2 CASSFELAGGQGEQFF TGTGCCAGCAGTTTTGAACTAGCGGGAGGTCAGGGTGAGCAGTTCTTC
TRBJ2-7 TRBV27 . . CASSGYSSYEQYF TGTGCCAGCAGTGGGTACAGCTCCTACGAGCAGTACTTC
TRBJ2-2 TRBV19 . TRBD1 CASSILRQGTGELFF TGTGCCAGTAGTATCCTAAGACAGGGCACCGGGGAGCTGTTTTTT
TRBJ2-3 TRBV7-9 . . CASSLGLDTQYF TGTGCCAGCAGCCTCGGGTTAGATACGCAGTATTTT
TRBJ2-1 TRBV4-3 . . CASSQDGGSYNEQFF TGCGCCAGCAGCCAAGATGGAGGGTCTTACAATGAGCAGTTCTTC
TRBJ2-3 TRBV9 few . CASSVADTQYF TGTGCCAGCAGCGTAGCAGATACGCAGTATTTT
TRBJ2-7 TRBV27 few . CASRADEYEQYF TGTGCCAGCAGGGCGGACGAGTACGAGCAGTACTTC
TRBJ2-7 TRBV19 . . CASSIDRHNEQYF TGTGCCAGTAGTATAGATCGGCATAACGAGCAGTACTTC
TRBJ2-1 TRBV1 . . CTSSQAGTRGYNEQFF TGCACCAGCAGCCAAGCCGGGACTAGGGGGTACAATGAGCAGTTCTTC
TRBJ2-1 TRBV6-5 . TRBD1 CATSGQGWDEQFF TGTGCCACCTCGGGACAGGGATGGGATGAGCAGTTCTTC
TRBJ2-1 TRBV6-4 . . CASSDNPGLYNEQFF TGTGCCAGCAGTGATAACCCAGGGCTTTACAATGAGCAGTTCTTC
TRBJ2-1 TRBV10-3 . TRBD1 CAITGGPLYEQFF TGTGCCATCACAGGGGGTCCCCTCTATGAGCAGTTCTTC
TRBJ2-7 TRBV19 . TRBD1 CASSLGQGGEQYF TGTGCCAGTAGTCTGGGACAGGGCGGCGAGCAGTACTTC
TRBJ2-7 TRBV10-3 . . CATRTETTYEQYF TGTGCCACCAGGACAGAAACTACCTACGAGCAGTACTTC
TRBJ2-3 TRBV6-6 . . CASSYSLIYTDTQYF TGTGCCAGCAGTTACTCCTTGATATACACAGATACGCAGTATTTT
TRBJ2-3 TRBV7-9 . TRBD2 CASSSTILTSGRRSDTQYF TGTGCCAGCAGCTCTACTATCTTGACTAGCGGGAGGAGGTCAGATACGCAGTATTTT
TRBJ2-1 TRBV28 . TRBD2 CASSRAGDPYNEQFF TGTGCCAGCAGCCGAGCGGGGGACCCCTACAATGAGCAGTTCTTC
TRBJ2-7 TRBV4-1 once . CASSPVIRVTSYEQYF TGCGCCAGCAGCCCTGTAATTCGCGTAACCTCCTACGAGCAGTACTTC
TRBJ2-1 TRBV7-6 . . CASSPTSLQGSYNEQFF TGTGCCAGCAGCCCGACTAGCCTCCAGGGGTCCTACAATGAGCAGTTCTTC
TRBJ2-2 TRBV11-3 . . CASSLDGGTGELFF TGTGCCAGCAGCTTAGATGGGGGCACCGGGGAGCTGTTTTTT
TRBJ2-2 TRBV10-3 . . CAISEYRETTGELFF TGTGCCATCAGTGAGTACAGGGAGACCACCGGGGAGCTGTTTTTT
TRBJ2-7 TRBV28 . TRBD1 CASSVMGQGAYEQYF TGTGCCAGCAGTGTCATGGGACAGGGGGCCTACGAGCAGTACTTC
TRBJ2-3 TRBV4-1 . TRBD2 CASSQEGSGSLQYF TGCGCCAGCAGCCAAGAAGGCAGCGGGAGCCTCCAGTATTTT
TRBJ2-3 TRBV6-5 . TRBD2 CASSFVAGGYTDTQYF TGTGCCAGCAGTTTCGTAGCGGGAGGCTACACAGATACGCAGTATTTT
TRBJ1-1 TRBV29-1 . . CSVEDSRVNTEAFF TGCAGCGTTGAAGATTCCAGGGTAAACACTGAAGCTTTCTTT
TRBJ2-1 TRBV2 once TRBD2 CASSGTSGTDEQFF TGTGCCAGCAGTGGGACTAGCGGGACGGATGAGCAGTTCTTC
TRBJ2-7 TRBV29-1 . . CSVSTGQSYEQYF TGCAGCGTTTCAACGGGCCAATCCTACGAGCAGTACTTC
TRBJ2-7 TRBV6-6 . . CASSSGGQTYEQYF TGTGCCAGCAGTTCCGGCGGACAGACCTACGAGCAGTACTTC
TRBJ2-2 TRBV19 . . CAMELDKTGELFF TGTGCCATGGAACTCGATAAAACCGGGGAGCTGTTTTTT
TRBJ1-5 TRBV28 . . CASSFFGSGNQPQHF TGTGCCAGCAGTTTTTTCGGGTCGGGCAATCAGCCCCAGCATTTT
TRBJ1-4 TRBV5-1 once . CASSPREDGNEKLFF TGCGCCAGCAGCCCGAGGGAGGACGGCAATGAAAAACTGTTTTTT
TRBJ2-7 TRBV7-9 . TRBD2 CASSPSGALTYEQYF TGTGCCAGCAGCCCAAGCGGGGCTCTGACCTACGAGCAGTACTTC
TRBJ2-1 TRBV27 . TRBD2 CASSLTSGRYNEQFF TGTGCCAGCAGCCTGACTAGCGGGAGGTACAATGAGCAGTTCTTC
TRBJ2-7 TRBV27 . TRBD1 CATAGQGIYEQYF TGTGCCACCGCGGGACAGGGGATCTACGAGCAGTACTTC
TRBJ2-3 TRBV27 . TRBD1 CASSLLGTANQYF TGTGCCAGCAGTTTATTAGGGACAGCAAATCAGTATTTT
TRBJ2-2 TRBV29-1 . . CSVDPNATGELFF TGCAGCGTTGACCCAAATGCGACCGGGGAGCTGTTTTTT
TRBJ2-7 TRBV27 . . CASSRSAAPSYEQYF TGTGCCAGCAGCCGCTCGGCGGCCCCCTCCTACGAGCAGTACTTC
TRBJ2-6 TRBV28 . TRBD1 CASSSPTGNSGANVLTF TGTGCCAGCAGTTCACCGACAGGGAACTCTGGGGCCAACGTCCTGACTTTC
TRBJ2-5 TRBV12-5 . TRBD1 CASATPTDREETQYF TGTGCTAGTGCCACTCCCACGGACAGGGAAGAGACCCAGTACTTC
TRBJ2-1 TRBV28 . TRBD2 CASSRTSDYNEQFF TGTGCCAGCAGTCGGACTAGCGACTACAATGAGCAGTTCTTC
TRBJ1-2 TRBV27 . . CASSLSSTNLYGYTF TGTGCCAGCAGTTTATCGAGTACAAACCTCTATGGCTACACCTTC
TRBJ2-3 TRBV7-6 . . CASSLRSLDTDTQYF TGTGCCAGCAGCTTACGGTCACTTGACACAGATACGCAGTATTTT